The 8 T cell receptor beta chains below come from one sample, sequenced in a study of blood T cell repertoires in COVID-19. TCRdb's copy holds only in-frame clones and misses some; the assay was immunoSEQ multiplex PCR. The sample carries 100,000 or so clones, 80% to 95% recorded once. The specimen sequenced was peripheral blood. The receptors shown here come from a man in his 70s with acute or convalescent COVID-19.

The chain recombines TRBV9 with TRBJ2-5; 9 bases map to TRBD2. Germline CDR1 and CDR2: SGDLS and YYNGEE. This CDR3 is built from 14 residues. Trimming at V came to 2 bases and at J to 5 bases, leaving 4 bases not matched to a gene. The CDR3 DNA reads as TGTGCCAGCAGCGTTGGTAGCGGGAGTGAGACCCAGTACTTC. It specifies CASSVGSGSETQYF.

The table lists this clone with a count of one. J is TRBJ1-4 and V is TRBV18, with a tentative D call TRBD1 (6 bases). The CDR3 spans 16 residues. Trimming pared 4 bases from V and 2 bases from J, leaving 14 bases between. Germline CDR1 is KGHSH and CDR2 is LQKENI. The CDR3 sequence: CASSRRPQGTNEKLFF. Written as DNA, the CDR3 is TGTGCCAGCTCACGCCGGCCTCAGGGGACTAATGAAAAACTGTTTTTT.

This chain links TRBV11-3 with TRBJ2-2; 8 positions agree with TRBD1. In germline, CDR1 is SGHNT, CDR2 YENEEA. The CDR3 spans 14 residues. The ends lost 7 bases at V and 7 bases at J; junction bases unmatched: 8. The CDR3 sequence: CASTQGQVGGELFF. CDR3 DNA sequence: TGTGCCAGCACCCAGGGACAGGTGGGCGGGGAGCTGTTTTTT.

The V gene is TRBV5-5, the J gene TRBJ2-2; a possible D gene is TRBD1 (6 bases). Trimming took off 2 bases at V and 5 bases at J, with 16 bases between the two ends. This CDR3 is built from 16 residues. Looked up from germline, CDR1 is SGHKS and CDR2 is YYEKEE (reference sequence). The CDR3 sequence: CASSLQGWLETGELFF. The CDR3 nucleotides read TGTGCCAGCAGCTTACAGGGCTGGTTGGAGACCGGGGAGCTGTTTTTT.

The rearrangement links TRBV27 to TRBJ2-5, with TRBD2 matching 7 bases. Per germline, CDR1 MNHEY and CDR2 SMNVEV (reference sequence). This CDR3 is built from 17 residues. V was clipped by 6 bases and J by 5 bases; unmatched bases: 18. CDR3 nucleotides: TGTGCCAGCAGCTCACCCCTCCTTGCGGGAGACTTCGAGACCCAGTACTTC. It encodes CASSSPLLAGDFETQYF.

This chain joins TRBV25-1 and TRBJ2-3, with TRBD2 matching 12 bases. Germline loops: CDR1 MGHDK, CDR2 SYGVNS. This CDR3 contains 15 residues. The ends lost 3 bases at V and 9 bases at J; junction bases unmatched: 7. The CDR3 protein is CASSETSGGVRTQYF. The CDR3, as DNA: TGTGCCAGCAGTGAGACTAGCGGGGGAGTTAGGACGCAGTATTTT.

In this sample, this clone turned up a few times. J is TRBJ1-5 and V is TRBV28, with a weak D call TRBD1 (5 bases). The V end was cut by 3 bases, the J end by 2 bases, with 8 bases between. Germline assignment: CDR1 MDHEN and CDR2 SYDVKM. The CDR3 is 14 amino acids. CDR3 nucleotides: TGTGCCAGCAGTTTCAGGGTGGGCAATCAGCCCCAGCATTTT. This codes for CASSFRVGNQPQHF.

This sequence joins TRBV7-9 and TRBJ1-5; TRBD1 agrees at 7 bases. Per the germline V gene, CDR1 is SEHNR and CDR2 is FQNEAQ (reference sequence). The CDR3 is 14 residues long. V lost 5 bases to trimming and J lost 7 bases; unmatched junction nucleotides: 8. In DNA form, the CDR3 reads TGTGCCAGCAGCCGAGACAGGGAACTGCAGCCCCAGCATTTT. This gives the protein CASSRDRELQPQHF.